The rows below give T cell receptor beta chains drawn from one sample of a study of shared clonotypes between healthy human individuals. Here immunoSEQ multiplex PCR was the method, and the copy in TCRdb shows in-frame clones only, minus some. The sample contains 2 million to 2.5 million clones, less than 95% of which appear only once. Sequencing used naive CD8+ T cells sorted from blood. Receptors were obtained from a man between 18 and 29 years old in good health. Both conserved end residues are trimmed from each CDR3. Each record gives: D gene, J gene, V gene, CDR3 protein. A D gene is named only where the DNA matches it firmly.

d_gene: TRBD1
j_gene: TRBJ2-1
v_gene: TRBV20-1
CDR3aa: SAPTGGEQF

d_gene: TRBD1
j_gene: TRBJ2-6
v_gene: TRBV9
CDR3aa: ASSGWTGMTSGANVLT

d_gene: -
j_gene: TRBJ2-3
v_gene: TRBV29-1
CDR3aa: SVEDLGNSDTQY

d_gene: TRBD1
j_gene: TRBJ1-4
v_gene: TRBV9
CDR3aa: ASSPRQGEEKLF

d_gene: -
j_gene: TRBJ2-1
v_gene: TRBV27
CDR3aa: ASSLLAYNEQF

d_gene: TRBD1
j_gene: TRBJ2-2
v_gene: TRBV13
CDR3aa: ASSSGTVNTGELF

d_gene: TRBD1
j_gene: TRBJ1-5
v_gene: TRBV27
CDR3aa: ASRPGTVNQPQH

d_gene: -
j_gene: TRBJ2-2
v_gene: TRBV4-1
CDR3aa: ASSPRGGTGELF

d_gene: -
j_gene: TRBJ2-3
v_gene: TRBV27
CDR3aa: ASSLWGQADTQY

d_gene: -
j_gene: TRBJ2-7
v_gene: TRBV7-9
CDR3aa: ASSFDSYEQY

d_gene: -
j_gene: TRBJ2-7
v_gene: TRBV5-1
CDR3aa: ASSLVDAYEQY

d_gene: -
j_gene: TRBJ2-6
v_gene: TRBV11-2
CDR3aa: ASSLTDTGANVLT

d_gene: -
j_gene: TRBJ2-2
v_gene: TRBV27
CDR3aa: ASSPEAGDTGELF

d_gene: -
j_gene: TRBJ2-4
v_gene: TRBV4-1
CDR3aa: ASSQGGLPSIQY

d_gene: -
j_gene: TRBJ1-1
v_gene: TRBV6-5
CDR3aa: ASSYEASGVRTEAF

d_gene: TRBD2
j_gene: TRBJ2-3
v_gene: TRBV7-9
CDR3aa: ASSPPAGGNTDTQY

d_gene: TRBD2
j_gene: TRBJ2-1
v_gene: TRBV7-2
CDR3aa: ASSYHGGSAYNEQF

d_gene: TRBD1
j_gene: TRBJ1-2
v_gene: TRBV2
CDR3aa: ASRKEGAEGYT

d_gene: TRBD2
j_gene: TRBJ2-7
v_gene: TRBV27
CDR3aa: ASGGISGSYEQY

d_gene: TRBD2
j_gene: TRBJ2-3
v_gene: TRBV5-1
CDR3aa: ASSSGGPVSDTQY

d_gene: -
j_gene: TRBJ2-7
v_gene: TRBV29-1
CDR3aa: SVETKAGYEQY

d_gene: -
j_gene: TRBJ2-3
v_gene: TRBV9
CDR3aa: ASSVAPAPDTQY

d_gene: -
j_gene: TRBJ1-4
v_gene: TRBV30
CDR3aa: AWSVGGSKEKLF

d_gene: -
j_gene: TRBJ2-7
v_gene: TRBV10-3
CDR3aa: AAAGTQLTYEQY

d_gene: -
j_gene: TRBJ2-7
v_gene: TRBV4-1
CDR3aa: ASSQESAVSSYEQY

d_gene: TRBD2
j_gene: TRBJ2-7
v_gene: TRBV2
CDR3aa: ASSPGGYEQY

d_gene: -
j_gene: TRBJ2-7
v_gene: TRBV4-1
CDR3aa: ASSQESALGYEQY

d_gene: TRBD2
j_gene: TRBJ2-1
v_gene: TRBV27
CDR3aa: ASIMGGEQF

d_gene: -
j_gene: TRBJ1-2
v_gene: TRBV7-9
CDR3aa: ASSLGTGFRYGYT

d_gene: -
j_gene: TRBJ2-3
v_gene: TRBV7-9
CDR3aa: ASSSSELTDTQY

d_gene: -
j_gene: TRBJ2-1
v_gene: TRBV15
CDR3aa: ATSRDFANEQF

d_gene: -
j_gene: TRBJ1-1
v_gene: TRBV5-6
CDR3aa: ASSLVAPPAGSTEAF

d_gene: -
j_gene: TRBJ2-7
v_gene: TRBV11-2
CDR3aa: ASSFVRDSFYEQY

d_gene: TRBD1
j_gene: TRBJ2-7
v_gene: TRBV7-2
CDR3aa: ASSPSGTGTYEQY

d_gene: -
j_gene: TRBJ2-7
v_gene: TRBV9
CDR3aa: ASSVGGAQVEQY

d_gene: TRBD1
j_gene: TRBJ2-3
v_gene: TRBV9
CDR3aa: ASSLGTGTSTDTQY

d_gene: -
j_gene: TRBJ2-3
v_gene: TRBV10-1
CDR3aa: ASSESSVTDTQY

d_gene: TRBD2
j_gene: TRBJ2-3
v_gene: TRBV30
CDR3aa: AWRAGGGDTQY

d_gene: TRBD2
j_gene: TRBJ2-1
v_gene: TRBV5-1
CDR3aa: ASEGLAGGGYNEQF

d_gene: TRBD2
j_gene: TRBJ2-5
v_gene: TRBV9
CDR3aa: ASSASGPQETQY

d_gene: TRBD1
j_gene: TRBJ2-7
v_gene: TRBV30
CDR3aa: AWSSGTGDYEQY

d_gene: -
j_gene: TRBJ2-5
v_gene: TRBV9
CDR3aa: ASSVSAEVQETQY

d_gene: TRBD2
j_gene: TRBJ2-1
v_gene: TRBV6-5
CDR3aa: ASSYELAIYNEQF

d_gene: TRBD2
j_gene: TRBJ2-7
v_gene: TRBV5-5
CDR3aa: ASSLIAGGPHEQY

d_gene: -
j_gene: TRBJ2-5
v_gene: TRBV7-9
CDR3aa: ASSLTGSQETQY

d_gene: -
j_gene: TRBJ2-7
v_gene: TRBV4-3
CDR3aa: ASSPQGGTTYEQY

d_gene: -
j_gene: TRBJ2-7
v_gene: TRBV28
CDR3aa: ASSWKGEVYEQY

d_gene: -
j_gene: TRBJ1-6
v_gene: TRBV6-4
CDR3aa: ASSGQGLRASNSPLH

d_gene: -
j_gene: TRBJ1-5
v_gene: TRBV10-2
CDR3aa: ASSEIGPNQPQH

d_gene: TRBD1
j_gene: TRBJ2-7
v_gene: TRBV7-9
CDR3aa: ASSWDSAYEQY

d_gene: -
j_gene: TRBJ2-7
v_gene: TRBV5-6
CDR3aa: ASSFTGYEQY

d_gene: -
j_gene: TRBJ1-5
v_gene: TRBV7-8
CDR3aa: ASSLGQGNQPQH